This T cell receptor (beta chain) was profiled in a study of blood T cell repertoires in COVID-19. For the study at large: T cells, B-cell-depleted T cells, or PBMCs provided the cDNA or gDNA that served as material.

Profiled with immunoSEQ multiplex PCR; TCRdb holds only in-frame clones, not every one. The table has more than 60,000 clones, more than 75% seen once; the top ten hold roughly 15%. Trimming stripped 1 base from V and 8 bases from J, with 8 bases between. Germline-derived CDR1 and CDR2 are SEHNR and FQNEAQ (reference sequence). This CDR3 spans 13 amino acids. The TCR sequence derives from a woman aged 80 or older with active or convalescent COVID-19. Sequencing used peripheral blood. The chain employs TRBV7-9 and TRBJ1-4; D is undetermined. The CDR3 loop is CASSLGGGEKLFF. Written as DNA, the CDR3 is TGTGCCAGCAGCTTAGGGGGAGGAGAAAAACTGTTTTTT.